This T cell receptor (beta chain) was documented in a study of control samples from healthy donors and cancer patients. Sequencing was performed with immunoSEQ multiplex PCR; in TCRdb, only in-frame clones are kept and a portion is missing. The table includes about 410,000 clones, 75% to 95% detected once. Germline V gene lookup returns CDR1 SGDLS and CDR2 YYNGEE. V lost 0 bases and J 2 bases, leaving 8 bases between the germline ends. This CDR3 comprises 15 residues. The receptor was derived from a man aged 40-49 years with head and neck cancer. Sequencing used PBMCs. The genes are TRBV9 and TRBJ2-2; possible D gene TRBD2, 6 bases. CDR3 sequence: CASSVVGGNTGELFF. The CDR3 bases are TGTGCCAGCAGCGTAGTGGGGGGAAACACCGGGGAGCTGTTTTTT.